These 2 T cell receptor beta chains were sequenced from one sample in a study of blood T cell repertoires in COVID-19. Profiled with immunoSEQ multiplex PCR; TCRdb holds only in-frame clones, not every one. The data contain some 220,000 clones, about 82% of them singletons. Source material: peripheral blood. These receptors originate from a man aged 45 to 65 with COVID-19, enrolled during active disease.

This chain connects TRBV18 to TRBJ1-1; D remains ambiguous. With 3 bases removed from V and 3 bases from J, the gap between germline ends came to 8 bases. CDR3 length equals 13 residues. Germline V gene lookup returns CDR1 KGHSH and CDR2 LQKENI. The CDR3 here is CASSPSEDTEAFF. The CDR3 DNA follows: TGTGCCAGCTCACCGTCTGAGGACACTGAAGCTTTCTTT. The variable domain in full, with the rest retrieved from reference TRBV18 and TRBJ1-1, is NAGVMQNPRHLVRRRGQEARLRCSPMKGHSHVYWYRQLPEEGLKFMVYLQKENIIDESGMPKERFSAEFPKEGPSILRIQQVVRGDSAAYFCASSPSEDTEAFFGQGTRLTVV.

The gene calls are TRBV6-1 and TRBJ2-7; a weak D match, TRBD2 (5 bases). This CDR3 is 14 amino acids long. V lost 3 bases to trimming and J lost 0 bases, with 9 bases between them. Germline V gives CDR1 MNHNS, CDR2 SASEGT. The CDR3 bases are TGTGCCAGCAGTGAGTGGGGAGCCTCCTACGAGCAGTACTTC. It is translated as CASSEWGASYEQYF.